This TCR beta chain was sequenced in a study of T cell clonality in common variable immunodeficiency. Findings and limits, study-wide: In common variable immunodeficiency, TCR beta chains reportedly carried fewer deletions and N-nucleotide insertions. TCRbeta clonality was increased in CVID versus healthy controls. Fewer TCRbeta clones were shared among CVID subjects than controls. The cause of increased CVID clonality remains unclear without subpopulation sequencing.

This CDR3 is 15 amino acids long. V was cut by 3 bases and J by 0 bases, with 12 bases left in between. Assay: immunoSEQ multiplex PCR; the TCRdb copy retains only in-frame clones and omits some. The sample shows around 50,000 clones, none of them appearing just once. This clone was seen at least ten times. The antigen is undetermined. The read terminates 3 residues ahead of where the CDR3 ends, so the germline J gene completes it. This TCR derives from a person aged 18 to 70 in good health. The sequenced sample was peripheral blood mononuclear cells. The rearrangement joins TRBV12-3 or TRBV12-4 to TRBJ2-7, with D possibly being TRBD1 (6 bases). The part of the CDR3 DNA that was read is TGTGCCAGCAGTTTGGCCAGGGGAACCTCCTACGAG. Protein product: CASSLARGTSYE. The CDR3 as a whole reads CASSLARGTSYEQYF.